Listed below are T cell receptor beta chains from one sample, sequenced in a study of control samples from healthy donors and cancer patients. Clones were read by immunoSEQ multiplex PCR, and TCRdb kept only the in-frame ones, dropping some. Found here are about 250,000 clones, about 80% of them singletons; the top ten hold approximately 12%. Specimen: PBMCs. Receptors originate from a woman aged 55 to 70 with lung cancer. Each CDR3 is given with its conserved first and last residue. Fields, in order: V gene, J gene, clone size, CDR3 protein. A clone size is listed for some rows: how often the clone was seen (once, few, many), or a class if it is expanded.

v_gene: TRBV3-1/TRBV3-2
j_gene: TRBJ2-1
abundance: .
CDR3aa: CASSPRSRNNEQFF

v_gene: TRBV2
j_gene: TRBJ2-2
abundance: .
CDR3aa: CASNKDRYTGELFF

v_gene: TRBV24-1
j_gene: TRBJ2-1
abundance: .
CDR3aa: CATSDRQYSYNEQFF

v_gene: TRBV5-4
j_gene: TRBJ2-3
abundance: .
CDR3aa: CASSEGPLMSTDTQYF

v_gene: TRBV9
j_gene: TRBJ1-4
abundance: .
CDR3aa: CASSVDRGNEKLFF

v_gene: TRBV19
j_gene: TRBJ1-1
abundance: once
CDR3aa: CASSNRWGEAFF

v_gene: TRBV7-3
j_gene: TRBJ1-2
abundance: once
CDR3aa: CASSLSTGGNYGYTF

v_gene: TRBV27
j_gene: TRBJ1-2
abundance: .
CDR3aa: CASSLSAREGYGYTF

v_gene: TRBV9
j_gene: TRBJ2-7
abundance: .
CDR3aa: CASSVTGGPYEQYF

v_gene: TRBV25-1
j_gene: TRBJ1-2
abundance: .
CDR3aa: CASRGGQIFGYTF

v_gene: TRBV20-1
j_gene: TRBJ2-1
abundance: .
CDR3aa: CSASWDQNNEQFF

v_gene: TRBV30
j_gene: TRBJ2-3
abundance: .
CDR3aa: CAWSVRRLDTQYF

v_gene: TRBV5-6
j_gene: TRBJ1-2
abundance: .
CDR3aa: CASSQTRGTGYTF

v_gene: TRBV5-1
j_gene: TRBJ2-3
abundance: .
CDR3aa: CASSFRDNTDTQYF

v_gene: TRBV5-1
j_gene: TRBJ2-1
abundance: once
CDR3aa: CASSLGGEQFF

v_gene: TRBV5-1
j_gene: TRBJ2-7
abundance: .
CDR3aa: CASSAGPGSSYEQYF

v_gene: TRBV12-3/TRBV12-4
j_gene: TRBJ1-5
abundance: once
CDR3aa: CASSRQAQPQHF

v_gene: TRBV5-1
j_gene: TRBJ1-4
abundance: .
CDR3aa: CASSLESPVNEKLFF

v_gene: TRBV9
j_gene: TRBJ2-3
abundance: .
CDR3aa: CASSYPDRADTQYF

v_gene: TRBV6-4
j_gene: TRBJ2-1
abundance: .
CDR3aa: CASSAGLAGVEQFF

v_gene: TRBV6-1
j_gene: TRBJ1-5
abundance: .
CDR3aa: CASSEIWTGLHNQPQHF

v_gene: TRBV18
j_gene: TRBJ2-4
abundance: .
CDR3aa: CASSPTGAGDIQYF

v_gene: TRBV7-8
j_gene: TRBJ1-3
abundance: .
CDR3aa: CASSLGGTGPSSGNTIYF

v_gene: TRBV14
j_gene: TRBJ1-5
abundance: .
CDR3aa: CASRVFREYNQPQHF

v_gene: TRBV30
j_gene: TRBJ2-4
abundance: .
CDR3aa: CAWSVGGSGKNIQYF